The 17 T cell receptor beta chains in this list originate from one sample, sequenced in a study of cytomegalovirus exposure and HLA in healthy donors. Primers for the PCR totalled 60 Vbeta and 13 Jbeta. Method: immunoSEQ multiplex PCR; TCRdb's copy keeps in-frame clones and lacks some. Among roughly 160,000 clones listed, just under 80% were seen once. The specimen sequenced was PBMCs. All receptors derive from a man aged 25 to 45 in good health and CMV-seronegative.

V and J are TRBV7-2 and TRBJ2-1, with 9 bases identical to TRBD2. This CDR3 has 16 residues. The germline V gene has CDR1 SGHTA and CDR2 FQGNSA. With V trimmed by 5 bases and J by 0 bases, 5 bases remained unmatched. The CDR3 sequence: CASSPGTSRSYNEQFF. The CDR3 DNA reads as TGTGCCAGCAGCCCCGGGACTAGCCGCTCCTACAATGAGCAGTTCTTC.

This chain connects TRBV28 to TRBJ1-2; D might be TRBD1 (5 bases). The length of the CDR3 is 14 residues. Trimming took 3 bases from V and 6 from J, leaving 14 bases between them. The germline V gene encodes CDR1 MDHEN and CDR2 SYDVKM. The CDR3 DNA reads TGTGCCAGCAGTTTTAATCACAGGAACAATGGCTACACCTTC. It encodes CASSFNHRNNGYTF.

This clone was seen only once. J is TRBJ2-1 and V is TRBV19; 8 bases are shared with TRBD1. The germline CDR1 and CDR2 sequences are LNHDA and SQIVND (reference sequence). J lost 0 bases, V lost 3 bases, and 13 bases had no gene match. The CDR3 totals 19 residues. CDR3 DNA sequence: TGTGCCAGTAGTATGAGGCCCGGACAGGGCAGAAGCTCCTACAATGAGCAGTTCTTC. Translated, it gives CASSMRPGQGRSSYNEQFF.

The chain uses TRBV12-5 and TRBJ1-1, with D possibly being TRBD1 (6 bases). CDR1 and CDR2 (germline): LGHNT, FRNRAP. CDR3 length: 14 amino acids. V was pared by 6 bases and J by 0 bases, with 11 bases between. The CDR3 sequence is CASGDGQLNTEAFF. In DNA, the CDR3 is TGTGCTAGTGGGGACGGACAGTTGAACACTGAAGCTTTCTTT.

The chain is built from TRBV7-9 and TRBJ1-5; 7 nucleotides match TRBD1. J lost 3 bases, V lost 4 bases, and 3 bases had no gene match. Germline V gives CDR1 SEHNR, CDR2 FQNEAQ (reference sequence). The CDR3 spans 14 residues. The CDR3 region is CASSSQGNNQPQHF. For the CDR3, the DNA is TGTGCCAGCAGCTCACAGGGGAACAATCAGCCCCAGCATTTT.

The chain couples TRBV6-1 to TRBJ2-3; TRBD2 aligns across 12 bases. Germline trimming cut 6 bases from V and 5 bases from J; bases unmatched to any gene: 3. Per the germline V gene, CDR1 is MNHNS and CDR2 is SASEGT. CDR3 length equals 14 residues. CDR3 in amino acids: CASRLAGGGDTQYF. The CDR3 bases are TGTGCCAGCAGACTAGCGGGAGGAGGAGATACGCAGTATTTT.

V and J are TRBV5-1 and TRBJ2-2; 9 nucleotides align to TRBD2. J gave up 7 bases and V 2 bases, and 9 bases lay outside the gene matches. There are 16 residues in the CDR3. CDR1 and CDR2 from the germline V gene are SGHRS and YFSETQ. CDR3 bases: TGCGCCAGCAGCTTAGAAAGAGCGGGAGGTAGCGGGGAGCTGTTTTTT. Translating it yields CASSLERAGGSGELFF.

The genes are TRBV7-2 and TRBJ1-5; D gene ambiguous. V lost 1 base and J 3 bases, leaving 16 bases between the germline ends. The length of the CDR3 is 17 residues. Germline V gene data show CDR1 as SGHTA and CDR2 as FQGNSA. The CDR3 loop reads CASSLEPPPSVNQPQHF. CDR3 in DNA: TGTGCCAGCAGCTTAGAGCCCCCCCCGAGCGTCAATCAGCCCCAGCATTTT.

This chain links TRBV6-5 with TRBJ2-7; D unclear. Trimming pared 2 bases from V and 3 bases from J, leaving 8 bases between. The germline gives CDR1 MNHEY, CDR2 SVGAGI. The CDR3 contains 13 residues. This CDR3 is CASSYPNSYEQYF. The CDR3 DNA follows: TGTGCCAGCAGTTACCCGAACAGCTACGAGCAGTACTTC.

The chain combines TRBV19 with TRBJ1-1; D possibly corresponds to TRBD1 (5 bases). This CDR3 region has 16 residues. Germline values: CDR1 LNHDA, CDR2 SQIVND (reference sequence). Between the trimmed V and J ends, which lost 1 base and 0 bases, there was a span of 12 bases. Here the CDR3 DNA reads TGTGCCAGTAGTATAGTTGGGGGGACTATGAACACTGAAGCTTTCTTT. As protein: CASSIVGGTMNTEAFF.

The chain carries TRBV5-6 and TRBJ1-2, with D hard to call. Germline CDR1 SGHDT, CDR2 YYEEEE. The CDR3 is made up of 13 amino acids. Trimming cost V 5 bases and J 2 bases, with 10 bases left between them. CDR3 nucleotides: TGTGCCAGCAGTCGCGATCGAAACTATGGCTACACCTTC. Its protein product is CASSRDRNYGYTF.

V and J are TRBV4-3 and TRBJ2-1, with 7 positions matching TRBD1. J lost 9 bases, V lost 2 bases, and 16 bases had no gene match. Germline V CDR1 and CDR2: LGHNA, YSLEER. CDR3 length equals 17 residues. For the CDR3, the DNA is TGCGCCAGCAGCCAAACCTTCGGACACATGAGACAGGGTGAGCAGTTCTTC. This gives the protein CASSQTFGHMRQGEQFF.

This chain connects TRBV10-3 to TRBJ2-7; the D gene is possibly TRBD2 (6 bases). Between the trimmed V and J ends, which lost 2 bases and 2 bases, there was a span of 19 bases. The V gene's germline CDR1 is ENHRY and CDR2 SYGVKD. The CDR3 runs 17 residues. CDR3 nucleotide sequence: TGTGCCATCAGTGAGCCCGGGGGTCGAGGGGATCCCTACGAGCAGTACTTC. Protein sequence: CAISEPGGRGDPYEQYF.

V gene TRBV7-9 combines with J gene TRBJ1-1; D possibly corresponds to TRBD1 (6 bases). Per germline, CDR1 SEHNR and CDR2 FQNEAQ (reference sequence). The CDR3 contains 13 residues. V was clipped by 3 bases and J by 8 bases, with 13 bases between them. CDR3 DNA sequence: TGTGCCAGCAGCTTCGGACAGCTTTCGGAAGCTTTCTTT. Translating it yields CASSFGQLSEAFF. The full variable domain, rest sourced from reference TRBV7-9 and TRBJ1-1, is DTGVSQNPRHKITKRGQNVTFRCDPISEHNRLYWYRQTLGQGPEFLTYFQNEAQLEKSRLLSDRFSAERPKGSFSTLEIQRTEQGDSAMYLCASSFGQLSEAFFGQGTRLTVV.

V and J are TRBV6-5 and TRBJ2-5, with 8 bases that match TRBD2. The V gene end was trimmed by 2 bases and the J gene end by 2 bases; junction bases not matched to a gene: 4. Germline CDR1 MNHEY, CDR2 SVGAGI. This CDR3 spans 15 amino acids. CDR3 amino acids: CASSYLTSGQETQYF. The CDR3 DNA reads TGTGCCAGCAGTTACCTCACTAGCGGACAAGAGACCCAGTACTTC.

This chain uses TRBV10-3 with TRBJ2-5; D remains unclear. CDR3 size: 14 residues. V was clipped by 7 bases and J by 1 base, with 13 bases between them. The V gene's germline CDR1 is ENHRY and CDR2 SYGVKD. Here the CDR3 DNA reads TGTGCCATCACTAGTCGGTTTGGCCAAGAGACCCAGTACTTC. This translates into CAITSRFGQETQYF.

This clone was seen more than once but under ten times. The chain carries TRBV10-3 and TRBJ2-7; a weak D match, TRBD2 (6 bases). The V gene's germline CDR1 is ENHRY and CDR2 SYGVKD. V shed 5 bases and J shed 0 bases, with 11 bases lying between them. The CDR3 length is 14 residues. CDR3 DNA: TGTGCCATCAGTATAGCGGAGAGCTCCTACGAGCAGTACTTC. It yields the protein CAISIAESSYEQYF.